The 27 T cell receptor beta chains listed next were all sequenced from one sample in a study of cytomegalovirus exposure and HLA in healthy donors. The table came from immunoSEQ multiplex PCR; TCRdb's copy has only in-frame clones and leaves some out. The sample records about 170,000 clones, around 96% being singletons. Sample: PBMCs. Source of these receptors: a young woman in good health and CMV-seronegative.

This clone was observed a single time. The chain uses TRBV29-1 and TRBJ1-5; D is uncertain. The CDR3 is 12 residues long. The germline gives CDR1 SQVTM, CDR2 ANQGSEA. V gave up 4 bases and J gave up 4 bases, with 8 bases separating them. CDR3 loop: CSVGDPNQPQHF. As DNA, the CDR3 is TGCAGCGTTGGAGACCCTAATCAGCCCCAGCATTTT.

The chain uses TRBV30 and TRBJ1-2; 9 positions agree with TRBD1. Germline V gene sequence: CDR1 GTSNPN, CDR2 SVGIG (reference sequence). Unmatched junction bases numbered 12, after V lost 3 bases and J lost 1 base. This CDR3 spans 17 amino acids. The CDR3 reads CAWSVRTGAPFNYGYTF. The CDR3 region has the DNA TGTGCCTGGAGCGTCCGGACAGGGGCGCCATTTAACTATGGCTACACCTTC.

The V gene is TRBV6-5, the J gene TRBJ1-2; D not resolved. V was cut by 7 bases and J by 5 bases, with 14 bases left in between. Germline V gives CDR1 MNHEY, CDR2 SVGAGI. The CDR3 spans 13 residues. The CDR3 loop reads CASTYGAGYGYTF. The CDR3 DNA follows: TGTGCCAGCACGTACGGCGCGGGGTATGGCTACACCTTC.

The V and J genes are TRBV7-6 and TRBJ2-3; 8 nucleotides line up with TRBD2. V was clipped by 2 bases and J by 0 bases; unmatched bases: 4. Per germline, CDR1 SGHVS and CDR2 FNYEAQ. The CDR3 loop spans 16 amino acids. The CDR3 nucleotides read TGTGCCAGCAGCTTAACTAGCGGAACTAGCACAGATACGCAGTATTTT. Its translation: CASSLTSGTSTDTQYF.

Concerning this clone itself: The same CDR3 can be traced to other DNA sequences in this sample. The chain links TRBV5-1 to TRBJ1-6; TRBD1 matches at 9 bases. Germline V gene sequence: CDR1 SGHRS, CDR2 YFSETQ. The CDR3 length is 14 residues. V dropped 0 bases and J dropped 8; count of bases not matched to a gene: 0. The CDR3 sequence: CASSLGDRDSPLHF. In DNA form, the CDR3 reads TGCGCCAGCAGCTTGGGGGACAGGGATTCACCCCTCCACTTT.

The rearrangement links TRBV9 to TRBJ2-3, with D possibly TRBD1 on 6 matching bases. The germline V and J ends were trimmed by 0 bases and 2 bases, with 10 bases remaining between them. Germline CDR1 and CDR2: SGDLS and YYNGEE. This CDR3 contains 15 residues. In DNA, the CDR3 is TGTGCCAGCAGCGTAGAGGACAGCTACACAGATACGCAGTATTTT. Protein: CASSVEDSYTDTQYF.

This CDR3 reads CASSLKGEGVGETQYF. DNA of the CDR3: TGTGCCAGCAGCTTGAAGGGGGAGGGAGTGGGGGAGACCCAGTACTTC. The chain carries TRBV5-6 and TRBJ2-5; maybe TRBD2 (7 bases). Looked up from germline, CDR1 is SGHDT and CDR2 is YYEEEE. The CDR3 length is 16 residues. V was clipped by 1 base and J by 5 bases, with 18 bases between them. Drawing the rest from reference TRBV5-6 and TRBJ2-5, the complete variable domain is DAGVTQSPTHLIKTRGQQVTLRCSPKSGHDTVSWYQQALGQGPQFIFQYYEEEERQRGNFPDRFSGHQFPNYSSELNVNALLLGDSALYLCASSLKGEGVGETQYFGPGTRLLVL.

The CDR3 sequence is CASSGVNRDSDSNYGYTF. The CDR3 region has the DNA TGTGCCAGCAGCGGGGTTAACCGGGACAGCGACTCTAACTATGGCTACACCTTC. The chain couples TRBV9 to TRBJ1-2; TRBD1 matches at 7 bases. This CDR3 is built from 18 residues. V gave up 3 bases and J gave up 0 bases; unmatched junction bases: 14. Germline CDR1 is SGDLS and CDR2 is YYNGEE.

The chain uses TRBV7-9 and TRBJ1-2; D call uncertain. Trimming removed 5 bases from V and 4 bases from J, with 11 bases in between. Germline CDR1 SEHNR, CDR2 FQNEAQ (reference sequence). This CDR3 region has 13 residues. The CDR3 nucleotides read TGTGCCAGCAGCCGAGCGGGGTTCTATGGCTACACCTTC. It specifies CASSRAGFYGYTF.

The CDR3 sequence is CASSLPTSGGTYNEQFF. The CDR3, as DNA: TGCGCCAGCAGCTTACCGACTAGCGGGGGAACCTACAATGAGCAGTTCTTC. This rearrangement joins TRBV5-1 to TRBJ2-1, with 12 bases lining up with TRBD2. Germline CDR1 and CDR2: SGHRS and YFSETQ. CDR3 size: 17 residues. V shed 2 bases and J 2 bases; nucleotides not matched to a gene: 5.

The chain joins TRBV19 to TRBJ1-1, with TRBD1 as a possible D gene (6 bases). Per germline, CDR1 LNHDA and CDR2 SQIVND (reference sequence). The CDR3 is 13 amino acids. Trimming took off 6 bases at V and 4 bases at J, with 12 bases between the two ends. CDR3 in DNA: TGTGCCAGTAGAGCCACAGGGTCCACTGAAGCTTTCTTT. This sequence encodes CASRATGSTEAFF. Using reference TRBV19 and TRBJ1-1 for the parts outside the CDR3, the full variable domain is DGGITQSPKYLFRKEGQNVTLSCEQNLNHDAMYWYRQDPGQGLRLIYYSQIVNDFQKGDIAEGYSVSREKKESFPLTVTSAQKNPTAFYLCASRATGSTEAFFGQGTRLTVV.

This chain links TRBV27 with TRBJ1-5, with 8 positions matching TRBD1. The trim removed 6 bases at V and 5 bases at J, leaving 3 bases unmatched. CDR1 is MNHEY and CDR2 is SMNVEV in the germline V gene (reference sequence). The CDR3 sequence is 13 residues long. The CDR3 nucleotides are TGTGCCAGCAGCCAGGGGGCCTATCAGCCCCAGCATTTT. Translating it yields CASSQGAYQPQHF.

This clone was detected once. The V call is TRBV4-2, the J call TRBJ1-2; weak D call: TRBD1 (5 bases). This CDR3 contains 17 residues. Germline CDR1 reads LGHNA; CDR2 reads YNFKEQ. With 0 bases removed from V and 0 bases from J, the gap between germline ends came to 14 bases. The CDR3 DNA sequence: TGTGCCAGCAGCCAAGATGACAGCGAATTAGCTAACTATGGCTACACCTTC. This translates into CASSQDDSELANYGYTF.

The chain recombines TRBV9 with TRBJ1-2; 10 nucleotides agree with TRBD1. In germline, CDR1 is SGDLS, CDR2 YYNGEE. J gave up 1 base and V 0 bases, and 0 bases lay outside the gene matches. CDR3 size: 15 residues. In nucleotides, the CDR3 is TGTGCCAGCAGCGTAGGGACAGGGGGTAACTATGGCTACACCTTC. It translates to CASSVGTGGNYGYTF.

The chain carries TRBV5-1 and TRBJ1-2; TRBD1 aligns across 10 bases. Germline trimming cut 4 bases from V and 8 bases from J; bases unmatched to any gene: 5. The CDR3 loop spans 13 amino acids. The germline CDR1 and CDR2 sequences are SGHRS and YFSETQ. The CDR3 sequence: CASSTWTGGGYTF. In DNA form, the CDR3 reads TGCGCCAGCAGCACCTGGACAGGGGGAGGCTACACCTTC.

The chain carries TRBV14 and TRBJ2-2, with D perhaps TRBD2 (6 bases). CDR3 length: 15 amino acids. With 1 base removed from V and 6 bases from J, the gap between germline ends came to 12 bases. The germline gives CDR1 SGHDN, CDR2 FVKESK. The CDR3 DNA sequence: TGTGCCAGCAGCCAAGTTTCCGGGGGACCCGGGGAGCTGTTTTTT. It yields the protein CASSQVSGGPGELFF.

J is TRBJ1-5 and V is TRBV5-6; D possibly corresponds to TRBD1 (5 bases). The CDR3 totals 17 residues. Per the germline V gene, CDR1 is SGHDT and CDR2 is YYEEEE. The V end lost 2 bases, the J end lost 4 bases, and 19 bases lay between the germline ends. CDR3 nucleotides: TGTGCCAGCAGCTTTGCTGGACGGGGGATAAGGAATCAGCCCCAGCATTTT. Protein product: CASSFAGRGIRNQPQHF.

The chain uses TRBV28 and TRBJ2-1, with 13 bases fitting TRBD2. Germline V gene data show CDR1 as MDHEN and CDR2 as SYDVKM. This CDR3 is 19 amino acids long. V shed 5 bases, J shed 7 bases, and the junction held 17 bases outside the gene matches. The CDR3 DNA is TGTGCCAGCAGTCTAACAGGGCCTACTAGCGGGGGGGGCAATAATGAGCAGTTCTTC. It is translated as CASSLTGPTSGGGNNEQFF. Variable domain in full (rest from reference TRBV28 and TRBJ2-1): DVKVTQSSRYLVKRTGEKVFLECVQDMDHENMFWYRQDPGLGLRLIYFSYDVKMKEKGDIPEGYSVSREKKERFSLILESASTNQTSMYLCASSLTGPTSGGGNNEQFFGPGTRLTVL.

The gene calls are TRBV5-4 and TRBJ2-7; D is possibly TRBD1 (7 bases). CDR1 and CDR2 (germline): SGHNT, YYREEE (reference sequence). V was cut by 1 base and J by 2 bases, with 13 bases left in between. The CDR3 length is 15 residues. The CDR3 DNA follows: TGTGCCAGCAGCTTGAGGCAGGGGGGACCCTACGAGCAGTACTTC. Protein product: CASSLRQGGPYEQYF.

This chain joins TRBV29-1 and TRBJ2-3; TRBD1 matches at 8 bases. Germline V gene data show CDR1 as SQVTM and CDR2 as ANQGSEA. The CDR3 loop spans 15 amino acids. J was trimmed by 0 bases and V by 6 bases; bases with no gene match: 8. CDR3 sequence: CSVSIGQGSTDTQYF. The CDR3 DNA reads TGCAGCGTATCAATCGGACAGGGAAGCACAGATACGCAGTATTTT.

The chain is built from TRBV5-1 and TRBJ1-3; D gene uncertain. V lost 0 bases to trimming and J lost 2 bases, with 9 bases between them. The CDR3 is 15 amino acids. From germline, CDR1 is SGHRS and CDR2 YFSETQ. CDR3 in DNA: TGCGCCAGCAGCTTGGCCCTGCAGGCTGGAAACACCATATATTTT. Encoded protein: CASSLALQAGNTIYF.

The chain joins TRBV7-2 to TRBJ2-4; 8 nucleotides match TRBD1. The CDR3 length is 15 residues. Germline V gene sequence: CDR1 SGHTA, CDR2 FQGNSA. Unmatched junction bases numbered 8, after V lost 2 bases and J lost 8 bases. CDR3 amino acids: CASSLHGQGRDIQYF. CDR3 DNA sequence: TGTGCCAGCAGCTTACATGGACAGGGAAGGGACATTCAGTACTTC.

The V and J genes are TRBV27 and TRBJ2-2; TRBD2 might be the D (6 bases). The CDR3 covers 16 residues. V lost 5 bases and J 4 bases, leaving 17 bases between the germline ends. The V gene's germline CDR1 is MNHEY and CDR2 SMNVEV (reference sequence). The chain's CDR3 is CASSPSRAGFTGELFF. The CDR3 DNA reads TGTGCCAGCAGTCCCTCAAGGGCGGGGTTCACCGGGGAGCTGTTTTTT.

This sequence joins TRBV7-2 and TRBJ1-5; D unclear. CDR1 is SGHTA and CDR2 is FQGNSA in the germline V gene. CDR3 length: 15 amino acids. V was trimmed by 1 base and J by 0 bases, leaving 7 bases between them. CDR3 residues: CASSLGSYSNQPQHF. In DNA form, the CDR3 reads TGTGCCAGCAGCTTAGGGAGTTATAGCAATCAGCCCCAGCATTTT.

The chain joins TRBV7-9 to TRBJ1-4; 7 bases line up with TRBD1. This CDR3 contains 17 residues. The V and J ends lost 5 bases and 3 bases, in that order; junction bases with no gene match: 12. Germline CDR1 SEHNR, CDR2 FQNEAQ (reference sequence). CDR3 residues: CASSDGRQGAANEKLFF. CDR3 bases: TGTGCCAGCAGCGACGGTAGACAGGGAGCAGCTAATGAAAAACTGTTTTTT.

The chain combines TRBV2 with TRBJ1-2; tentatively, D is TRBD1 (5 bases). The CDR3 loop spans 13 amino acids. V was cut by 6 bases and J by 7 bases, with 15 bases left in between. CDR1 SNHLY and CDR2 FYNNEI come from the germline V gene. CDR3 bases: TGTGCCAGCAGGGCAGGGATAGTTATTGGCTACACCTTC. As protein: CASRAGIVIGYTF. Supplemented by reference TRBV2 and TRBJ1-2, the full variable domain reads EPEVTQTPSHQVTQMGQEVILRCVPISNHLYFYWYRQILGQKVEFLVSFYNNEISEKSEIFDDQFSVERPDGSNFTLKIRSTKLEDSAMYFCASRAGIVIGYTFGSGTRLTVV.

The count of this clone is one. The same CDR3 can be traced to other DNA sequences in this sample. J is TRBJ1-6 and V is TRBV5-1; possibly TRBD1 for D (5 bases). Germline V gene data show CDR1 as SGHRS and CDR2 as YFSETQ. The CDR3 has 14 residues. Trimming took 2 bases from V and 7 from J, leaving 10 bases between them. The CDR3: CASSLGQGNSPLHF. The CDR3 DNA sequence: TGCGCCAGCAGCTTAGGGCAGGGCAATTCACCCCTCCACTTT.